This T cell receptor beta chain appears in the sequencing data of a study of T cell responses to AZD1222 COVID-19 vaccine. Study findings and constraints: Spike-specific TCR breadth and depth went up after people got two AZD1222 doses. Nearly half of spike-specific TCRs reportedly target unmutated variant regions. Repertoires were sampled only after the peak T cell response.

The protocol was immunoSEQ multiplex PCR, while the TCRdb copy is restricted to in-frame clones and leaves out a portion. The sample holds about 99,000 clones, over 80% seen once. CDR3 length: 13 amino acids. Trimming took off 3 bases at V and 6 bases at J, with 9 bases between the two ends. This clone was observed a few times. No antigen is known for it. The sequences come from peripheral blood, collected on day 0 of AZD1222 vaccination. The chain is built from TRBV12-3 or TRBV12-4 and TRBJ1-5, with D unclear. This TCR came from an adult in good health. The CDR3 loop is CASSLYGIQPQHF. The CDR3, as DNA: TGTGCCAGCAGTTTGTACGGGATTCAGCCCCAGCATTTT.